What follows are 6 T cell receptor beta chains derived from one specimen sequenced in a study of blood T cell repertoires in COVID-19. Sequencing was performed with immunoSEQ multiplex PCR; in TCRdb, only in-frame clones are kept and a portion is missing. The sample consists of 130,000 to 150,000 clones, 84% of them appearing once. The sample consisted of PBMCs or T cells enriched from blood (not recorded which). The source of these receptors is a woman aged 50 to 60 who had been exposed to COVID-19.

The chain has TRBV11-3 and TRBJ2-2; tentatively, D is TRBD1 (5 bases). Between the trimmed V and J ends, which lost 4 bases and 7 bases, there was a span of 10 bases. There are 13 residues in the CDR3. Germline V gene sequence: CDR1 SGHNT, CDR2 YENEEA. The CDR3: CASSSREGGELFF. In nucleotides, the CDR3 is TGTGCCAGCAGCTCCAGGGAAGGCGGGGAGCTGTTTTTT. The full variable domain, its missing parts supplied by reference TRBV11-3 and TRBJ2-2, is EAGVVQSPRYKIIEKKQPVAFWCNPISGHNTLYWYLQNLGQGPELLIRYENEEAVDDSQLPKDRFSAERLKGVDSTLKIQPAELGDSAVYLCASSSREGGELFFGEGSRLTVL.

The count of this clone is one. The CDR3 DNA follows: TGTGCCAGCAGCTTAATCATAGCGGGAGGCTCGTACACCGGGGAGCTGTTTTTT. Translated: CASSLIIAGGSYTGELFF. The chain links TRBV7-8 to TRBJ2-2, with 10 bases matching TRBD2. V lost 2 bases, J lost 3 bases, and 9 bases stayed unmatched. CDR1 and CDR2 (germline): SGHVS, FQNEAQ. The CDR3 is 18 residues long.

The chain employs TRBV12-5 and TRBJ2-2; 7 bases map to TRBD1. With 5 bases clipped from V and 4 bases from J, the junction kept 22 bases outside the gene matches. CDR1 is LGHNT, CDR2 FRNRAP, per germline. The CDR3 contains 20 residues. The DNA for the CDR3 is TGTGCTAGTGGTCCTCCCGCACGACAGGGCCTTAGGCGGTTCACCGGGGAGCTGTTTTTT. This encodes CASGPPARQGLRRFTGELFF.

The J gene is TRBJ2-1, the V gene TRBV4-2, with 9 bases aligning to TRBD2. Germline assignment: CDR1 LGHNA and CDR2 YNFKEQ. With 4 bases clipped from V and 5 bases from J, the junction kept 9 bases outside the gene matches. This CDR3 region has 16 residues. The chain's CDR3 is CASSPRAGGVNNEQFF. The CDR3 region has the DNA TGTGCCAGCAGCCCCCGGGCGGGGGGGGTTAACAATGAGCAGTTCTTC.

Within the sample, this clone is medium-sized. The chain combines TRBV4-2 with TRBJ1-1; D gene uncertain. The V gene's germline CDR1 is LGHNA and CDR2 YNFKEQ. Trimming shortened V by 4 bases and J by 1 base, and 7 bases separated the two germline ends. This CDR3 region has 13 residues. DNA for the CDR3: TGTGCCAGCAGCCCTTCAGGGAACACTGAAGCTTTCTTT. Translated: CASSPSGNTEAFF.

In this sample, this clone turned up once. V and J are TRBV5-4 and TRBJ2-2; 11 positions match TRBD2. In germline, CDR1 is SGHNT, CDR2 YYREEE (reference sequence). The V gene end was trimmed by 4 bases and the J gene end by 4 bases; junction bases not matched to a gene: 6. This CDR3 spans 16 amino acids. The CDR3 is CASSPNSGGATGELFF. The CDR3, as DNA: TGTGCCAGCAGCCCAAATAGCGGGGGGGCCACCGGGGAGCTGTTTTTT. Full variable domain (remainder filled in from reference TRBV5-4 and TRBJ2-2): ETGVTQSPTHLIKTRGQQVTLRCSSQSGHNTVSWYQQALGQGPQFIFQYYREEENGRGNFPPRFSGLQFPNYSSELNVNALELDDSALYLCASSPNSGGATGELFFGEGSRLTVL.